This paragraph covers one TCR beta chain sequence. The antigen is undetermined. The same CDR3 is also encoded by other DNA sequences in this sample. Data came from immunoSEQ multiplex PCR; TCRdb stores just in-frame clones and leaves some out. The data show around 1 million clones, with over 60% seen just once and about 1.5% held by the top ten. This sample is drawn from a study of shared clonotypes between healthy human individuals. Looking at the study overall: CD8 memory received one plate per donor, CD8 naive two, CD4 memory three and CD4 naive three. General observations from the study: With four donors compared, 4% to 5.5% of naive CD4 clonotypes were shared. There were few donors, and this limited the genetic and exposure-history diversity represented.

Trimming removed 3 bases at V and 0 bases at J, with 5 bases between. The CDR3 runs to 13 residues. CDR1 and CDR2 from the germline V gene are SGHTA and FQGNSA. This clonotype was obtained from a man between 18 and 35 years old in good health. The V and J genes are TRBV7-2 and TRBJ1-1, with unresolved D. The specimen was memory CD4+ T cells sorted from blood. As for subset: CD45RA-negative fraction. CDR3 loop: CASSLRMNTEAFF. CDR3 sequence (DNA): TGTGCCAGCAGCTTGAGGATGAACACTGAAGCTTTCTTT.